These 7 T cell receptor beta chains originate from one sample sequenced in a study of preoperative IRX-2 immunotherapy in early breast cancer. This sample's treatment: preoperative locoregional IRX-2 cytokine immunotherapy. Some clones are missing from TCRdb's copy, which holds only in-frame ones; the method was immunoSEQ multiplex PCR. The table includes around 25,000 clones, around 75% detected once. Sequences were derived from lymph node tissue, sampled after IRX-2 immunotherapy. The receptors originated from a human donor with breast cancer.

The chain employs TRBV6-8 and TRBJ1-4, with a weak D call TRBD1 (6 bases). V lost 4 bases to trimming and J lost 0 bases, with 9 bases between them. Per the germline V gene, CDR1 is MNHGY and CDR2 is SAAAGT. There are 15 residues in the CDR3. In DNA form, the CDR3 reads TGTGCCAGCAGTTTTACAGGGTCAACTAATGAAAAACTGTTTTTT. Translated: CASSFTGSTNEKLFF.

The chain is built from TRBV30 and TRBJ2-4; D may be TRBD2 (6 bases). From germline, CDR1 is GTSNPN and CDR2 SVGIG (reference sequence). Deletions cut 0 bases from V and 7 bases from J, with 16 bases between. CDR3 size: 15 residues. The CDR3 here is CAWSVGRRPRNIQYF. DNA of the CDR3: TGTGCCTGGAGTGTAGGGAGGCGGCCGAGGAACATTCAGTACTTC.

The chain combines TRBV11-3 with TRBJ2-7; unclear D gene. Germline V gives CDR1 SGHNT, CDR2 YENEEA. The CDR3 covers 17 residues. With 2 bases removed from V and 3 bases from J, the gap between germline ends came to 20 bases. The CDR3 region is CASSLFKEAQWLYEQYF. The DNA of the CDR3 is TGTGCCAGCAGCTTATTTAAAGAGGCCCAATGGCTCTACGAGCAGTACTTC.

This clone was found a few times. V is TRBV6-8 and J is TRBJ2-1; no firm D call. This CDR3 is built from 12 residues. Trimming took 4 bases from V and 7 from J, leaving 8 bases between them. Germline V gene data show CDR1 as MNHGY and CDR2 as SAAAGT. The DNA for the CDR3 is TGTGCCAGCAGTTTATGGGGAAATGAGCAGTTCTTC. This codes for CASSLWGNEQFF.

The rearrangement joins TRBV28 to TRBJ1-3; D gene uncertain. The CDR3 contains 16 residues. V shed 7 bases and J shed 0 bases, with 16 bases lying between them. Germline CDR1 is MDHEN and CDR2 is SYDVKM. Here the CDR3 reads CASTSRAYSSGNTIYF. In DNA, the CDR3 is TGTGCCAGCACCTCAAGGGCCTACAGCTCTGGAAACACCATATATTTT.

This clone is deemed medium-sized. The chain combines TRBV6-8 with TRBJ2-7; possible D gene TRBD1, 6 bases. Germline V gives CDR1 MNHGY, CDR2 SAAAGT. The CDR3 is 13 amino acids. V was pared by 2 bases and J by 3 bases, with 8 bases between. The CDR3 spells CASSYDRLYEQYF. Written as DNA, the CDR3 is TGTGCCAGCAGTTACGACAGGCTCTACGAGCAGTACTTC.

The chain combines TRBV7-8 with TRBJ1-2; D unclear. The CDR3 loop spans 13 amino acids. The V end lost 6 bases, the J end lost 8 bases, and 16 bases lay between the germline ends. CDR1 is SGHVS, CDR2 FQNEAQ, per germline. CDR3 amino acids: CASSAGSSMGYTF. Here the CDR3 DNA reads TGTGCCAGCAGTGCCGGTTCATCGATGGGCTACACCTTC.